Listed below are T cell receptor beta chains from one sample, sequenced in a study of beta chain features in type 1 diabetes. Here immunoSEQ multiplex PCR was the method, and the copy in TCRdb shows in-frame clones only, minus some. The profile shows roughly 730,000 clones, around 15% of them singletons. Source material: naive CD4+ T cells from blood. The receptor set was obtained from a young man with type 1 diabetes. CDR3s include the opening cysteine and the closing phenylalanine or tryptophan. The D gene is left open where the match is weak. Clone sizes are given selectively: once, few, many, or a class where the clone is expanded.

.,.,TRBJ2-3,TRBV5-4,TGTGCCAGCAGCTTGGGAGGGGGGGCCACAGATACGCAGTATTTT,CASSLGGGATDTQYF
.,few,TRBJ2-2,TRBV30,TGTGCCTGGGATACCCTCAGGGGGTGGGAGGACACCGGGGAGCTGTTTTTT,CAWDTLRGWEDTGELFF
TRBD2,.,TRBJ2-1,TRBV11-3,TGTGCCAGCAGCGTCAGCGGGGGGGGCCACAATGAGCAGTTCTTC,CASSVSGGGHNEQFF
TRBD2,few,TRBJ2-5,TRBV4-1,TGCGCCAGCAGCGCAGTCCAGCGGGGGGGGCCAGAGACCCAGTACTTC,CASSAVQRGGPETQYF
TRBD2,.,TRBJ2-3,TRBV28,TGTGCCAGCACCCTGGGGACTAGCGGCCGCACAGATACGCAGTATTTT,CASTLGTSGRTDTQYF
.,few,TRBJ1-2,TRBV28,TGTGCCAGCAGTCGAGGCAGGGGAGCTAACTATGGCTACACCTTC,CASSRGRGANYGYTF
.,few,TRBJ1-1,TRBV2,TGTGCCATCGTGGAACAGGGAGGTAAAGCTTTCTTT,CAIVEQGGKAFF
.,few,TRBJ1-1,TRBV7-9,TGTGCCAGCAGCTCCGTTGGGCAGAGCCAGGGGCCGGGGAACACTGAAGCTTTCTTT,CASSSVGQSQGPGNTEAFF
.,few,TRBJ2-2,TRBV25-1,TGTGCCAGCAGTGACCCCCGGCAGGGGAACACCGGGGAGCTGTTTTTT,CASSDPRQGNTGELFF
.,.,TRBJ2-2,TRBV27,TGTGCCAGCAGTTGGGGAAGTTACGGGGAGCTGTTTTTT,CASSWGSYGELFF
TRBD1,few,TRBJ2-7,TRBV7-6,TGTGCCAGCAGCTTAGCCGGGACAGGATACTACGAGCAGTACTTC,CASSLAGTGYYEQYF
TRBD1,few,TRBJ2-5,TRBV29-1,TGCAGCGTTGGAAGGGGGCGATTAGAGACCCAGTACTTC,CSVGRGRLETQYF
.,.,TRBJ1-1,TRBV20-1,TGCAGTGCACCCCTTACAATTGAAGCTTTCTTT,CSAPLTIEAFF
.,.,TRBJ1-2,TRBV7-2,TGTGCCAGCCCGGGGGCGAACCTCTACTACTATGGCTACACCTTC,CASPGANLYYYGYTF
.,.,TRBJ1-4,TRBV25-1,TGTGCCAGCAGTGATCTGGTGGCGCGGGATGAAAAACTGTTTTTT,CASSDLVARDEKLFF
.,few,TRBJ2-3,TRBV14,TGTGCCAGCAGCCATCAGCAGGGGAGATCCACAGATACGCAGTATTTT,CASSHQQGRSTDTQYF
.,.,TRBJ1-1,TRBV7-9,TGTGCCAGCAGCTTTGCAGCGAACACTGAAGCTTTCTTT,CASSFAANTEAFF
TRBD1,few,TRBJ2-1,TRBV5-1,TGCGCCAGCAGCTTGGGACAGGGGGCCGGCAATGAGCAGTTCTTC,CASSLGQGAGNEQFF
.,.,TRBJ1-1,TRBV29-1,TGCAGCGTTGTTCTTAGGATAGCCAACACTGAAGCTTTCTTT,CSVVLRIANTEAFF
TRBD1,.,TRBJ1-1,TRBV5-1,TGCGCCAGCCGATGGACAGGGACCAACACTGAAGCTTTCTTT,CASRWTGTNTEAFF
TRBD1,few,TRBJ1-1,TRBV5-1,TGCGCCAGCAGCCAGGGACAGGGGGAGACTGAAGCTTTCTTT,CASSQGQGETEAFF
.,few,TRBJ2-7,TRBV14,TGTGCCAGCAGCCAAGTAGCTCCGCAGTACTTC,CASSQVAPQYF
TRBD1,few,TRBJ1-5,TRBV4-1,TGCGCCAGCAGCCAAGTACTAACAGGGGTGCAGCCCCAGCATTTT,CASSQVLTGVQPQHF
TRBD1,few,TRBJ2-7,TRBV28,TGTGCCAGCAGTGAGGGACAGCTCTACGAGCAGTACTTC,CASSEGQLYEQYF
TRBD1,.,TRBJ1-2,TRBV14,TGTGCCAGCAGCCAAGCCAGGACAGGCCGAGGGGGCTATGGCTACACCTTC,CASSQARTGRGGYGYTF
TRBD1,.,TRBJ1-1,TRBV7-2,TGTGCCAGCACCACCCTCCAGGGGGCGGCGGGTCCAGCTTTCTTT,CASTTLQGAAGPAFF
.,once,TRBJ1-2,TRBV6-5,TGTGCCAGCAGTTGGGGAGCCTTCAATAGGGGCTACACCTTC,CASSWGAFNRGYTF
TRBD1,.,TRBJ1-5,TRBV2,TGTGCCAGCGGACAGGAGGGAGGACAGCCCCAGCATTTT,CASGQEGGQPQHF
.,.,TRBJ2-3,TRBV5-1,TGCGCCAGCAGCTTGGTCGGGGATACGCAGTATTTT,CASSLVGDTQYF
.,few,TRBJ1-1,TRBV9,TGTGCCAGCAGCGAGGACGGTTTCAGCACTGAAGCTTTCTTT,CASSEDGFSTEAFF
.,few,TRBJ1-5,TRBV30,TGTGCCTGGTGGCGCGTTAAACAGCCCCAGCATTTT,CAWWRVKQPQHF
.,.,TRBJ2-5,TRBV2,TGTGCCAGCAGCCTGGAGACCCAGTACTTC,CASSLETQYF
.,.,TRBJ1-1,TRBV10-3,TGTGCCATCAGTCCCCCAGGGTTATGGACTGAAGCTTTCTTT,CAISPPGLWTEAFF
TRBD2,few,TRBJ2-3,TRBV27,TGTGCCAGCAGACCCTGGGGGGGAACTACCACAGATACGCAGTATTTT,CASRPWGGTTTDTQYF
TRBD1,.,TRBJ1-5,TRBV28,TGTGCCAGCAGTTTATACCTCGGGACAGGGGACGGACAGCCCCAGCATTTT,CASSLYLGTGDGQPQHF
TRBD2,.,TRBJ2-1,TRBV7-6,TGTGCCAGCAGCAGAAGGACTAGCGGGGGTCCCTACAATGAGCAGTTCTTC,CASSRRTSGGPYNEQFF
.,few,TRBJ2-6,TRBV7-3,TGTGCCAGCAGCCCAGCGACAATGGTTTCGGGGGCCAACGTCCTGACTTTC,CASSPATMVSGANVLTF
.,.,TRBJ1-1,TRBV29-1,TGCAGCGTCACCTACACTGAAGCTTTCTTT,CSVTYTEAFF
.,.,TRBJ1-5,TRBV15,TGTGCCACCAGCCCGTACCGACAGGAGTCGGGCTATAGCAATCAGCCCCAGCATTTT,CATSPYRQESGYSNQPQHF
.,few,TRBJ2-6,TRBV15,TGTGCCACCAGCAGAGATGGGTTAGCGGCTGGGGCCAACGTCCTGACTTTC,CATSRDGLAAGANVLTF
.,.,TRBJ2-6,TRBV2,TGTGCCAGCAGGGAGCAGGGCCCTCGGTCACCTGGGGCCAACGTCCTGACTTTC,CASREQGPRSPGANVLTF
.,few,TRBJ1-2,TRBV14,TGTGCCAGCAGCCAATTGACAGATTCCTATGGCTACACCTTC,CASSQLTDSYGYTF
TRBD1,few,TRBJ2-3,TRBV6-1,TGTGCCAGCGGCGGGACAGGGCCCTTGGTGCAGTATTTT,CASGGTGPLVQYF
.,.,TRBJ2-3,TRBV5-6,TGTGCCAGCAGCTTGAACTCCGATACGCAGTATTTT,CASSLNSDTQYF